The present TCR beta chain was sequenced within a study of T cell responses to AZD1222 COVID-19 vaccine. Study-wide findings and caveats: Spike-specific TCR breadth rose after two AZD1222 doses, and depth rose as well. In a largely white British group with more females than males, clonal diversity was possibly underestimated. Sampling captured repertoires only after the peak T cell response. There were vaccine-associated CD4 TCRs across spike, dominant at 160-218 and 743-854.

Germline CDR1 SGHVS, CDR2 FQNEAQ. With 3 bases removed from V and 0 bases from J, the gap between germline ends came to 15 bases. CDR3 size: 16 residues. About this clone: Its antigen is undetermined.

Profiled with immunoSEQ multiplex PCR; TCRdb holds only in-frame clones, not every one. In the table there are 120,000 to 150,000 clones, 80% to 90% of which are singletons. The sequencing used peripheral blood, collected on day 0 of AZD1222 vaccination. The chain carries TRBV7-8 and TRBJ2-7, with D perhaps matching TRBD2 (6 bases). The source is an adult in good health. Here the CDR3 DNA reads TGTGCCAGCAGCTTGGGGAGGCCAAGGAGCTCCTACGAGCAGTACTTC. This codes for CASSLGRPRSSYEQYF.